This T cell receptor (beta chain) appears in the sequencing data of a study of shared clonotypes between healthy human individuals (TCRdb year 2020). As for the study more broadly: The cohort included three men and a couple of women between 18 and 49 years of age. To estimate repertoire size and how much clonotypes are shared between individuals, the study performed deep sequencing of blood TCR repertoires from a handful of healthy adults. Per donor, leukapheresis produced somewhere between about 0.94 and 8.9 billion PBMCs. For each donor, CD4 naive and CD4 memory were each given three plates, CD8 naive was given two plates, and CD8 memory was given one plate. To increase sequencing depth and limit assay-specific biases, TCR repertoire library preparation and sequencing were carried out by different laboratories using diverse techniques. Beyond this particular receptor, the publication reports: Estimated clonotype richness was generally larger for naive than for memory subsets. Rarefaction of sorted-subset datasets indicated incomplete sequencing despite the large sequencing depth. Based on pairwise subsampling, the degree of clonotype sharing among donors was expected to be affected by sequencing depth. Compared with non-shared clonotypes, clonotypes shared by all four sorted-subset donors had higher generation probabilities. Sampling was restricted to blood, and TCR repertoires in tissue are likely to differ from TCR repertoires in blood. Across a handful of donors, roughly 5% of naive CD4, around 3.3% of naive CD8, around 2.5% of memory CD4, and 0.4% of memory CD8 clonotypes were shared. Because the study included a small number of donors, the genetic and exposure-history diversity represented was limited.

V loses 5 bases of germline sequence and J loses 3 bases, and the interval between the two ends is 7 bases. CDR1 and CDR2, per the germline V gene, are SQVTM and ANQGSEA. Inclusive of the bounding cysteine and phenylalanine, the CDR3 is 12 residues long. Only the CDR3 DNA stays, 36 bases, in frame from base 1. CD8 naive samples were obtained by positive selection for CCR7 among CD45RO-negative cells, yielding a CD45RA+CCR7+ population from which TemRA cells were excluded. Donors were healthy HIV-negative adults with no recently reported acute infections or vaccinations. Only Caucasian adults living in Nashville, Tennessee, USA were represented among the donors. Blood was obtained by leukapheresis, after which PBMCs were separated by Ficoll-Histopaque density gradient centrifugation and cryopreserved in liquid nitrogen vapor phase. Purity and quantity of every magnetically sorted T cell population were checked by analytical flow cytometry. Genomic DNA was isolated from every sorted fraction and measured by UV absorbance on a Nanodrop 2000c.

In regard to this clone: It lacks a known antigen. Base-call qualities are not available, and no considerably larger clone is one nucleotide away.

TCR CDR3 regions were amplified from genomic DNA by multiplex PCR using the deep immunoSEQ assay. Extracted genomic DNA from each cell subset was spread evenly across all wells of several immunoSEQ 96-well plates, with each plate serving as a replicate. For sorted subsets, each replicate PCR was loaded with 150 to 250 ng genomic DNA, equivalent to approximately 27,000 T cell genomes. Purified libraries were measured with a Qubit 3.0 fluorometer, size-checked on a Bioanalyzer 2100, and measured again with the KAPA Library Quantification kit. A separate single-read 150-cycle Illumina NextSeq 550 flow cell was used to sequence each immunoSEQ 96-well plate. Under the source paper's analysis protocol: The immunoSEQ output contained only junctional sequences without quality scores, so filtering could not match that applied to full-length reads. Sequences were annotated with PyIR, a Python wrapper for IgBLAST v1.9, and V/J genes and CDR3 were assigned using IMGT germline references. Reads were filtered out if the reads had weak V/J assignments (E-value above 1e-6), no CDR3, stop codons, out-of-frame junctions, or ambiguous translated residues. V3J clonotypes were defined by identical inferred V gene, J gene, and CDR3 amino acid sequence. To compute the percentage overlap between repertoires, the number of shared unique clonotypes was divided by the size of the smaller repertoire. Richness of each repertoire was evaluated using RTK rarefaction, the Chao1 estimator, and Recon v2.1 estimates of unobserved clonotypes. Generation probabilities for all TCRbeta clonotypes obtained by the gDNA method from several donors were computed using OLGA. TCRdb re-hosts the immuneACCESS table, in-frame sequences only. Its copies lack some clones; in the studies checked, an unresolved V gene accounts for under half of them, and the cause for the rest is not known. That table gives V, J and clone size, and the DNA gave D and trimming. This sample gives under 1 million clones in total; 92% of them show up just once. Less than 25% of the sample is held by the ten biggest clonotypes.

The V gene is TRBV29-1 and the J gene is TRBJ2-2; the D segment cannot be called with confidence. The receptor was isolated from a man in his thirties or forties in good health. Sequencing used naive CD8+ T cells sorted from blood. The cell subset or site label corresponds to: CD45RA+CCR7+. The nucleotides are TGCAGCGTTAGGTTGGACACCGGGGAGCTGTTTTTT. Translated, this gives CSVRLDTGELFF.